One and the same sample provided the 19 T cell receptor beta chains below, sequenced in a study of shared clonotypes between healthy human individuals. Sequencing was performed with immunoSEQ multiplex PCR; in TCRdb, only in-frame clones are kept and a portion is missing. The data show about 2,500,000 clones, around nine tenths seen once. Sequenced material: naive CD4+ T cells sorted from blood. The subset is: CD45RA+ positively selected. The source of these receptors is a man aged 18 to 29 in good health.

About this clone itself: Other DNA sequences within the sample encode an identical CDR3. The CDR3 loop reads CASNGQGIYGYTF. The CDR3 DNA sequence: TGTGCCAGCAACGGACAGGGCATCTATGGCTACACCTTC. The rearrangement uses TRBV2 and TRBJ1-2; 8 bases map to TRBD1. CDR1 is SNHLY, CDR2 FYNNEI, per germline. After removal of 7 bases from V and 4 bases from J, the junction contained 5 bases not matched to a gene. This CDR3 has 13 residues.

CDR3: CASSTRQGDYEQYF. CDR3 DNA: TGTGCCAGCTCAACTCGACAGGGAGACTACGAGCAGTACTTC. The chain joins TRBV18 to TRBJ2-7, with TRBD1 matching over 7 bases. The germline gives CDR1 KGHSH, CDR2 LQKENI. V lost 5 bases to trimming and J lost 3 bases; unmatched junction nucleotides: 7. CDR3 length: 14 residues.

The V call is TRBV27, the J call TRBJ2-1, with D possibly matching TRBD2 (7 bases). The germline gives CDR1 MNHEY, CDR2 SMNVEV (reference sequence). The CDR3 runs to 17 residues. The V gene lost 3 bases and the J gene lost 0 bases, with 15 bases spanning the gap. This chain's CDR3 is CASSFFRGGLSYNEQFF. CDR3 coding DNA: TGTGCCAGCAGTTTCTTCCGCGGGGGCCTCTCCTACAATGAGCAGTTCTTC.

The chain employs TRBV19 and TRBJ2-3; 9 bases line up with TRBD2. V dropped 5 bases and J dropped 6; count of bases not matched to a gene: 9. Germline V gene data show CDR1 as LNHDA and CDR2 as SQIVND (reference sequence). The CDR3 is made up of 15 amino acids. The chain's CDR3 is CASSPSGRYMDTQYF. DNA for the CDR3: TGTGCCAGTAGTCCAAGCGGGAGGTACATGGATACGCAGTATTTT.

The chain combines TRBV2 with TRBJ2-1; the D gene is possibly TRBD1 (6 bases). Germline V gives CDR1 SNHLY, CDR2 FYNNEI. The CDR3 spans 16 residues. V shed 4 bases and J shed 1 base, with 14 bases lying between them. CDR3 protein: CASSVPGTMSYNEQFF. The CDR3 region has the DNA TGTGCCAGCAGTGTCCCCGGGACAATGTCCTACAATGAGCAGTTCTTC. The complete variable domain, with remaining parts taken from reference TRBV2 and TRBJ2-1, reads EPEVTQTPSHQVTQMGQEVILRCVPISNHLYFYWYRQILGQKVEFLVSFYNNEISEKSEIFDDQFSVERPDGSNFTLKIRSTKLEDSAMYFCASSVPGTMSYNEQFFGPGTRLTVL.

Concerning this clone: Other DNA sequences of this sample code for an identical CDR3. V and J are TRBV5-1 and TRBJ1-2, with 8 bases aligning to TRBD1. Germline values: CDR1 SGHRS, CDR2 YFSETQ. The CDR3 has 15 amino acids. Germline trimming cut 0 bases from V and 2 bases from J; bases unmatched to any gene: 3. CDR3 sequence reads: CASSLGPGGNYGYTF. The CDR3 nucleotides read TGCGCCAGCAGCTTGGGTCCAGGGGGCAACTATGGCTACACCTTC.

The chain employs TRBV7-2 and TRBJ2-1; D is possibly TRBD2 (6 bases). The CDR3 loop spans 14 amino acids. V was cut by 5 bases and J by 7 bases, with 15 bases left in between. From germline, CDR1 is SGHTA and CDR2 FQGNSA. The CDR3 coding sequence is TGTGCCAGCAGCCCACGGGGCGGGGCTAATGAGCAGTTCTTC. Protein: CASSPRGGANEQFF.

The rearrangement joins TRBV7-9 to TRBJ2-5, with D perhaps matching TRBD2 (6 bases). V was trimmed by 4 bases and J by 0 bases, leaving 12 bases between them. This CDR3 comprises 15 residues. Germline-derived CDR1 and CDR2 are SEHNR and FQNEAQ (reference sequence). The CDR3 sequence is CASSSGRDDQETQYF. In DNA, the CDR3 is TGTGCCAGCAGCTCCGGGCGGGACGACCAAGAGACCCAGTACTTC.

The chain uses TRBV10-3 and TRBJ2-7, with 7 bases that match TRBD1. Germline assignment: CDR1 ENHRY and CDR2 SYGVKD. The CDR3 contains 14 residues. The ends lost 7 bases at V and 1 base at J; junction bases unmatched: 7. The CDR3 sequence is CAITPGQRSYEQYF. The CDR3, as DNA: TGTGCCATCACACCGGGACAGAGATCCTACGAGCAGTACTTC.

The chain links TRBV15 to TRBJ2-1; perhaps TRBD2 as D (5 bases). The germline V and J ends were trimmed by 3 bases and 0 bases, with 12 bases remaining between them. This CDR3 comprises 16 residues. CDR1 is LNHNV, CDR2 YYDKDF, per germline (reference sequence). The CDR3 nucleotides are TGTGCCACCAGCAGGGCGGGCCCGAGCTCCTACAATGAGCAGTTCTTC. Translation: CATSRAGPSSYNEQFF.

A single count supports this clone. The CDR3 protein is CASSPPMGGEGTEAFF. CDR3 in DNA: TGTGCCAGCTCACCACCGATGGGGGGCGAGGGCACTGAAGCTTTCTTT. V usage is TRBV18 and J usage is TRBJ1-1, with D perhaps matching TRBD1 (6 bases). Trimming shortened V by 0 bases and J by 4 bases, and 15 bases separated the two germline ends. CDR3 length equals 16 residues. Germline CDR1 KGHSH, CDR2 LQKENI. Variable domain in full (rest from reference TRBV18 and TRBJ1-1): NAGVMQNPRHLVRRRGQEARLRCSPMKGHSHVYWYRQLPEEGLKFMVYLQKENIIDESGMPKERFSAEFPKEGPSILRIQQVVRGDSAAYFCASSPPMGGEGTEAFFGQGTRLTVV.

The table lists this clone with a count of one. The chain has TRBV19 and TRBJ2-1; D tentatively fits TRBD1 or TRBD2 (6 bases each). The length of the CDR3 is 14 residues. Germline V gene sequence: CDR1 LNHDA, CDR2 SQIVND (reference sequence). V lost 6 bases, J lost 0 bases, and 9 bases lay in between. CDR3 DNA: TGTGCCAGTAGGGGGGGCCCCTCCTACAATGAGCAGTTCTTC. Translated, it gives CASRGGPSYNEQFF.

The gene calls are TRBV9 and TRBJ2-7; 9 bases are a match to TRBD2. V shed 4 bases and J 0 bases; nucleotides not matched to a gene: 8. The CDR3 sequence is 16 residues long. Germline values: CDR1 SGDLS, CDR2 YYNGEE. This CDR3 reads CASSPTSGRSSYEQYF. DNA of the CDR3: TGTGCCAGCAGCCCCACCAGCGGGAGGAGCTCCTACGAGCAGTACTTC.

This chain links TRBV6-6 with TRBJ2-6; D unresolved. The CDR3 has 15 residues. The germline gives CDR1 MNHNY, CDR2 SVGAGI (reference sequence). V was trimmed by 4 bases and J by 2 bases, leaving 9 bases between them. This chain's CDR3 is CASSFPSPGANVLTF. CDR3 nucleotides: TGTGCCAGCAGTTTCCCGTCCCCTGGGGCCAACGTCCTGACTTTC.

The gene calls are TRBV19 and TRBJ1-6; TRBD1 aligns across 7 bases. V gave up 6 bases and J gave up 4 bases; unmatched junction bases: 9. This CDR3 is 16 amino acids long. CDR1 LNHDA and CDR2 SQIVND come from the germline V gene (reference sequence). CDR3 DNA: TGTGCCAGTAGCACTTCCGGGACAGCTTATAATTCACCCCTCCACTTT. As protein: CASSTSGTAYNSPLHF.

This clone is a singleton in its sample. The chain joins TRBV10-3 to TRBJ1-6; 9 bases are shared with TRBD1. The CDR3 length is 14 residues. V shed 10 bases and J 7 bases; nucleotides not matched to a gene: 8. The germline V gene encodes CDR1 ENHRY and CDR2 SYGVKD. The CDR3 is CATAQGADNSPLHF. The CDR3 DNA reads TGTGCCACGGCACAGGGGGCGGACAATTCACCCCTCCACTTT.

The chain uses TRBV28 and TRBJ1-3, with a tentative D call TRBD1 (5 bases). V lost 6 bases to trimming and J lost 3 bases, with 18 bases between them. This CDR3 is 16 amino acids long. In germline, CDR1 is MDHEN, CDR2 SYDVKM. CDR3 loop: CASRGGLKQVGNTIYF. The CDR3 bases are TGTGCCAGCAGGGGTGGCCTTAAACAGGTTGGAAACACCATATATTTT.

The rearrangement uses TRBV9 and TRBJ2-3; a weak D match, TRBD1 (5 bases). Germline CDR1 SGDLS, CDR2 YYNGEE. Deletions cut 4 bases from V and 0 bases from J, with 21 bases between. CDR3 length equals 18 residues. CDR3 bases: TGTGCCAGCAGCCCGGCAACCTGGACACGTCTAAGCACAGATACGCAGTATTTT. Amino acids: CASSPATWTRLSTDTQYF.

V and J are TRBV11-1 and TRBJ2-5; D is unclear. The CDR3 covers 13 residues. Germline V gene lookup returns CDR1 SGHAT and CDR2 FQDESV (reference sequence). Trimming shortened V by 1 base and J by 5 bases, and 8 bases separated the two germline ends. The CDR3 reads CASSLGNAETQYF. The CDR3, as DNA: TGTGCCAGCAGCTTAGGAAACGCGGAGACCCAGTACTTC.